One sample yielded the 21 T cell receptor beta chains listed below, sequenced in a study of CD8+CD57+ T cells in acquired aplastic anemia. Researchers used genomic DNA as the template to profile TCR beta VDJ and CDR3. MiXCR, applied by TCRdb to the reads, yields one record per CDR3 protein. The sample records under 250,000 distinct CDR3 sequences, about 37% being singletons. The sequencing input was sorted CD4+, CD8+, or CD8+CD57+ T cells (not recorded which) from PBMCs. Receptor source: a human donor in good health, serving as a control.

In this sample, this clonotype turned up many times. J is TRBJ2-7 and V is TRBV5-1; 11 bases are a match to TRBD2. J gave up 5 bases and V 0 bases, and 10 bases lay outside the gene matches. The germline CDR1 and CDR2 sequences are SGHRS and YFSETQ. This CDR3 has 17 amino acids. CDR3 sequence reads: CASSLGVAGGPRHEQYF. CDR3 sequence (DNA): TGCGCCAGCAGCTTGGGGGTAGCGGGAGGGCCTCGGCACGAGCAGTACTTC.

This chain joins TRBV9 and TRBJ2-2; 7 nucleotides line up with TRBD2. The CDR3 is 15 residues long. Germline V gene lookup returns CDR1 SGDLS and CDR2 YYNGEE. Unmatched junction bases numbered 4, after V lost 2 bases and J lost 3 bases. The CDR3 coding sequence is TGTGCCAGCAGCGTCCGCGGGAGTGACACCGGGGAGCTGTTTTTT. Encoded protein: CASSVRGSDTGELFF. The full variable domain, with the rest looked up from reference TRBV9 and TRBJ2-2, is DSGVTQTPKHLITATGQRVTLRCSPRSGDLSVYWYQQSLDQGLQFLIQYYNGEERAKGNILERFSAQQFPDLHSELNLSSLELGDSALYFCASSVRGSDTGELFFGEGSRLTVL.

This clonotype was observed many times. V is TRBV7-9 and J is TRBJ2-5; 9 bases map to TRBD2. The CDR3 length is 16 residues. J was trimmed by 5 bases and V by 5 bases; bases with no gene match: 12. Germline CDR1 and CDR2: SEHNR and FQNEAQ (reference sequence). CDR3 coding DNA: TGTGCCAGCAGCCGCAGCAGCGGGGGGACCACGGAGACCCAGTACTTC. Translating gives CASSRSSGGTTETQYF.

The rearrangement links TRBV2 to TRBJ1-5; no reliable D call. This CDR3 comprises 11 residues. V was clipped by 4 bases and J by 11 bases, with 9 bases between them. Germline V gene lookup returns CDR1 SNHLY and CDR2 FYNNEI. The CDR3 coding sequence is TGTGCCAGCAGTGGTGAGCGGACCCAGCATTTT. Its protein is CASSGERTQHF.

This clonotype came up many times. V and J are TRBV5-5 and TRBJ1-6, with TRBD1 as a possible D gene (5 bases). Germline CDR1 and CDR2: SGHKS and YYEKEE (reference sequence). The CDR3 totals 16 residues. The V and J ends lost 2 bases and 8 bases respectively, with 17 bases between them. CDR3 in amino acids: CASSLFLGGDYSPLHF. In nucleotides, the CDR3 is TGTGCCAGCAGCTTATTTCTCGGGGGAGATTATTCACCCCTCCACTTT.

This clonotype was detected a few times. This sequence joins TRBV11-2 and TRBJ1-1; TRBD1 might be the D (5 bases). Germline CDR1 is SGHAT and CDR2 is FQNNGV. Trimming removed 6 bases at V and 0 bases at J, with 20 bases between. This CDR3 has 17 amino acids. The CDR3 nucleotides are TGTGCCAGCAGTCCCGGGGGACGGCGGGGGGTGAACACTGAAGCTTTCTTT. It specifies CASSPGGRRGVNTEAFF.

The sample holds many counts of this clonotype. The V gene is TRBV19, the J gene TRBJ2-1, with TRBD1 matching over 8 bases. The CDR3 totals 13 residues. With 3 bases clipped from V and 12 bases from J, the junction kept 7 bases outside the gene matches. Germline V gene sequence: CDR1 LNHDA, CDR2 SQIVND (reference sequence). The CDR3 region is CASSIGGQGRQFF. DNA for the CDR3: TGTGCCAGTAGTATTGGCGGACAGGGCCGGCAGTTCTTC.

This clonotype occurred many times. The chain combines TRBV19 with TRBJ1-4, with D tentatively TRBD1 (6 bases). The CDR3 has 15 amino acids. Deletions cut 3 bases from V and 6 bases from J, with 14 bases between. Germline V lookup: CDR1 LNHDA, CDR2 SQIVND (reference sequence). The CDR3 region is CASSILGQPYEKLFF. In nucleotides, the CDR3 is TGTGCCAGTAGTATCTTAGGACAGCCTTATGAAAAACTGTTTTTT.

There are many counts of this clonotype. CDR3 sequence: CASSKTGADQPQHF. The CDR3 bases are TGTGCCAGCAGTAAGACAGGGGCCGATCAGCCCCAGCATTTT. J is TRBJ1-5 and V is TRBV7-9; 8 bases line up with TRBD1. This CDR3 is 14 amino acids long. The junction had 6 bases not matched to a gene; V was cut back by 6 bases and J by 5 bases. Germline CDR1 SEHNR, CDR2 FQNEAQ (reference sequence).

The chain has TRBV14 and TRBJ2-1, with unresolved D. This CDR3 region has 13 residues. In germline, CDR1 is SGHDN, CDR2 FVKESK. The V gene lost 4 bases and the J gene lost 7 bases, with 11 bases spanning the gap. CDR3 residues: CASSPLEGNEQFF. The CDR3 nucleotides read TGTGCCAGCAGCCCCCTGGAAGGGAATGAGCAGTTCTTC. The whole variable domain, remainder taken from reference TRBV14 and TRBJ2-1, is EAGVTQFPSHSVIEKGQTVTLRCDPISGHDNLYWYRRVMGKEIKFLLHFVKESKQDESGMPNNRFLAERTGGTYSTLKVQPAELEDSGVYFCASSPLEGNEQFFGPGTRLTVL.

A remark on this clonotype: This may be a read error, as it is one base from a much larger clone. Since the CDR3 does not end with the conserved phenylalanine or tryptophan, this likely comes from a read error. The CDR3 loop is CASSLWGQANTEAFL. CDR3 in DNA: TGCGCCAGCAGCTTGTGGGGACAGGCGAACACTGAAGCTTTCCTT. This sequence joins TRBV5-1 and TRBJ1-1; 8 bases map to TRBD1. J lost 1 base, V lost 1 base, and 3 bases had no gene match. There are 15 residues in the CDR3. CDR1 SGHRS and CDR2 YFSETQ come from the germline V gene.

The chain combines TRBV5-1 with TRBJ1-1; 7 nucleotides match TRBD1. There are 16 residues in the CDR3. The V segment lost 3 bases and the J segment 1 base; nucleotides outside the gene matches: 9. Germline CDR1 reads SGHRS; CDR2 reads YFSETQ. The DNA for the CDR3 is TGCGCCAGCAGCTGGGCGCCCAGGGGGGAGAACACTGAAGCTTTCTTT. Its protein product is CASSWAPRGENTEAFF.

This clonotype was detected a few times. The CDR3 coding sequence is TGTGCCAGCAGCTCCCCAGAAGACCAAGCAGGGCAGTACTTC. Amino acids: CASSSPEDQAGQYF. The chain has TRBV6-5 and TRBJ2-7; D is unclear. The CDR3 covers 14 residues. The V end was cut by 6 bases, the J end by 9 bases, with 21 bases between. In germline, CDR1 is MNHEY, CDR2 SVGAGI.

The chain has TRBV18 and TRBJ2-7; D is unclear. Trimming took 3 bases from V and 3 from J, leaving 12 bases between them. CDR1 KGHSH and CDR2 LQKENI come from the germline V gene. The CDR3 consists of 14 residues. The DNA of the CDR3 is TGTGCCAGCTCACCGGCCAGAGCACTCTACGAGCAGTACTTC. Its protein product is CASSPARALYEQYF.

The chain employs TRBV2 and TRBJ1-3; tentatively, D is TRBD1 (6 bases). Germline V lookup: CDR1 SNHLY, CDR2 FYNNEI. Trimming removed 7 bases at V and 5 bases at J, with 9 bases between. CDR3 length: 12 residues. CDR3 sequence: CASTQGRNTIYF. In DNA, the CDR3 is TGTGCCAGCACGCAGGGGAGAAACACCATATATTTT.

This clonotype was seen repeatedly, ten times or more. The rearrangement joins TRBV20-1 to TRBJ1-1, with unresolved D. Trimming took 3 bases from V and 0 from J, leaving 11 bases between them. Germline V lookup: CDR1 DFQATT, CDR2 SNEGSKA (reference sequence). CDR3 length: 14 residues. The CDR3 DNA sequence: TGCAGTGCTAGTCCCGCAGGCATGAACACTGAAGCTTTCTTT. Protein sequence: CSASPAGMNTEAFF.

The chain uses TRBV19 and TRBJ2-7; TRBD1 might be the D (5 bases). Germline V gene data show CDR1 as LNHDA and CDR2 as SQIVND (reference sequence). Trimming removed 5 bases at V and 7 bases at J, with 18 bases between. The CDR3 runs to 14 residues. The DNA of the CDR3 is TGTGCCAGTAGTTTTACAGGACCCTATGCGGAGCAGTACTTC. Residues: CASSFTGPYAEQYF.

This clonotype has ten or more counts. This chain joins TRBV7-3 and TRBJ2-1, with 9 nucleotides matching TRBD2. Germline assignment: CDR1 SGHTA and CDR2 FQGTGA. J gave up 6 bases and V 3 bases, and 9 bases lay outside the gene matches. This CDR3 is 16 amino acids long. The CDR3 is CASSFGNSGGGNEQFF. In DNA form, the CDR3 reads TGTGCCAGCAGCTTTGGCAATAGCGGGGGCGGCAATGAGCAGTTCTTC.

This clonotype was observed a few times. The V call is TRBV6-1, the J call TRBJ2-1; TRBD2 aligns across 7 bases. V gave up 7 bases and J gave up 4 bases; unmatched junction bases: 1. Germline V gene sequence: CDR1 MNHNS, CDR2 SASEGT. The CDR3 has 12 amino acids. CDR3 protein: CASKAGYNEQFF. In DNA, the CDR3 is TGTGCCAGCAAAGCGGGGTACAATGAGCAGTTCTTC.

The chain links TRBV15 to TRBJ2-5; 7 nucleotides agree with TRBD1. The CDR3 totals 17 residues. V lost 3 bases to trimming and J lost 1 base; unmatched junction nucleotides: 11. CDR1 is LNHNV and CDR2 is YYDKDF in the germline V gene (reference sequence). In DNA, the CDR3 is TGTGCCACCAGCAGCCAAGACAGGGCAGGGTTCCAAGAGACCCAGTACTTC. Residues: CATSSQDRAGFQETQYF. The full variable domain, with the rest looked up from reference TRBV15 and TRBJ2-5, is DAMVIQNPRYQVTQFGKPVTLSCSQTLNHNVMYWYQQKSSQAPKLLFHYYDKDFNNEADTPDNFQSRRPNTSFCFLDIRSPGLGDTAMYLCATSSQDRAGFQETQYFGPGTRLLVL.

This clonotype was seen a handful of times. A much more abundant neighbour one base away suggests this may be a read error. V and J are TRBV10-3 and TRBJ1-2; 11 bases line up with TRBD1. The germline CDR1 and CDR2 sequences are ENHRY and SYGVKD. This CDR3 is 15 amino acids long. Here the CDR3 DNA reads TGTGCCATCATGGACAGGGGGCGAGATATAGATGGCCACACCTTC. This translates into CAIMDRGRDIDGHTF.